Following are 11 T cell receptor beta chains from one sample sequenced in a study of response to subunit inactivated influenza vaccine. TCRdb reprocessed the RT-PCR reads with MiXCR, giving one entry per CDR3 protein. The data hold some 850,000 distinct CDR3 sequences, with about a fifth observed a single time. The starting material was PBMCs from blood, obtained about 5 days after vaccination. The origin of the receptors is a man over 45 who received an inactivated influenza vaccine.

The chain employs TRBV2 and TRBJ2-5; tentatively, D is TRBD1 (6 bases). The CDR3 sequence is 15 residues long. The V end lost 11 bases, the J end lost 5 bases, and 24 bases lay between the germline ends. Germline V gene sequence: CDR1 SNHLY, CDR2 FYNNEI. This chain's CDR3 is CAGTGSARGEETQYF. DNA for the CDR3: TGTGCCGGAACAGGGTCAGCGAGGGGTGAGGAGACCCAGTACTTC.

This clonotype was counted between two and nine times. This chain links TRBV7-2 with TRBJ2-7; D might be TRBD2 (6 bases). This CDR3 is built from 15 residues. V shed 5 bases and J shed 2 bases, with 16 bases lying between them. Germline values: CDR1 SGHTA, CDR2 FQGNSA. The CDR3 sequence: CASSASGLDTYEQYF. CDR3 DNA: TGTGCCAGCAGCGCCTCGGGACTCGACACCTACGAGCAGTACTTC.

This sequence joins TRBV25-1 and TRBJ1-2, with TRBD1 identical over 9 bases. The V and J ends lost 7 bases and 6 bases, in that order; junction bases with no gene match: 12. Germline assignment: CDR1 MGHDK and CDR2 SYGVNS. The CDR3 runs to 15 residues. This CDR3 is CASTKTETGGDGYTF. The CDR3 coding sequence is TGTGCCAGCACCAAAACTGAGACAGGGGGGGATGGCTACACCTTC.

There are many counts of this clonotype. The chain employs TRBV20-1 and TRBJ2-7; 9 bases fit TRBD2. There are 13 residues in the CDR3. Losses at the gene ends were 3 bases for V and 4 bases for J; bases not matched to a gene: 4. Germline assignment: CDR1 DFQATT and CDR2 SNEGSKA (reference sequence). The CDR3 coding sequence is TGCAGTGCTAGGCTAGCGGGGAGGTACGAGCAGTACTTC. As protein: CSARLAGRYEQYF.

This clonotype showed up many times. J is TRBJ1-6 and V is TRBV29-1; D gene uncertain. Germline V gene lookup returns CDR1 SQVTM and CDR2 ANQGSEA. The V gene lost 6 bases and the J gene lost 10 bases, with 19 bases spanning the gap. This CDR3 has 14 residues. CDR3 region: CSVRLGSVNSPLHF. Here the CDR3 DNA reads TGCAGCGTCCGGCTCGGGTCGGTAAACTCACCCCTCCACTTT.

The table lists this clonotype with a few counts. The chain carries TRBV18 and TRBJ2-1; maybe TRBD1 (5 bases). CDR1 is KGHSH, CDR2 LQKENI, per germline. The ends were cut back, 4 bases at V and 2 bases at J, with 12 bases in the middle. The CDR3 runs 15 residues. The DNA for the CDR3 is TGTGCCAGCTCACAAGCAGGGCCCACCTACAATGAGCAGTTCTTC. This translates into CASSQAGPTYNEQFF.

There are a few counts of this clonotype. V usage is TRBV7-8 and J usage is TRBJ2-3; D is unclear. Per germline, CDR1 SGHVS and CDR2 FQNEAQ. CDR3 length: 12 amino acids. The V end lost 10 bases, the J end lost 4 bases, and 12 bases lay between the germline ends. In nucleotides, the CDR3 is TGTGCCACTTCAGCTCAGGCAGATACGCAGTATTTT. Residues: CATSAQADTQYF.

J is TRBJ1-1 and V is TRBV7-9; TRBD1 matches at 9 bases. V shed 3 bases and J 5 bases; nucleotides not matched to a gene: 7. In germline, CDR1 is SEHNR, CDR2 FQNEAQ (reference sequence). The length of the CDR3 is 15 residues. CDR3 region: CASSFQQGAGTEAFF. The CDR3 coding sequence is TGTGCCAGCAGCTTTCAACAGGGGGCTGGGACTGAAGCTTTCTTT. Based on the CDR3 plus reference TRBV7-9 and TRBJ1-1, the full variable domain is DTGVSQNPRHKITKRGQNVTFRCDPISEHNRLYWYRQTLGQGPEFLTYFQNEAQLEKSRLLSDRFSAERPKGSFSTLEIQRTEQGDSAMYLCASSFQQGAGTEAFFGQGTRLTVV.

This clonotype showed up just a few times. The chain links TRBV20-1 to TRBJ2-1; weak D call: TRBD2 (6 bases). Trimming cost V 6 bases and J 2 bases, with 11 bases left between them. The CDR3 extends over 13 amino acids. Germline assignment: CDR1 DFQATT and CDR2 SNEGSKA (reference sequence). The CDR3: CSAGTYPYNEQFF. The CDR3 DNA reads TGCAGTGCAGGGACTTACCCCTACAATGAGCAGTTCTTC.

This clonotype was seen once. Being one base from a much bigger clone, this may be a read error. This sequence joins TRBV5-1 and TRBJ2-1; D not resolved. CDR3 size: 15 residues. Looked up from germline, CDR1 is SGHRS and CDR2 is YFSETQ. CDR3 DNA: TGCGCCACCAGCTTAGTTCTCCCCACCTACAATGAGCAGTTCTTC. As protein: CATSLVLPTYNEQFF.

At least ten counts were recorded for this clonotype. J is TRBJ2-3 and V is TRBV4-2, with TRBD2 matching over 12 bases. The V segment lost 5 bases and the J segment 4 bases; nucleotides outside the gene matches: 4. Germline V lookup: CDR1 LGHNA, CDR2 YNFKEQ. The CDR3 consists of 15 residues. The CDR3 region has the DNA TGTGCCAGCAGCAAGGGACTAGCGGGTGCAGATACGCAGTATTTT. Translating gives CASSKGLAGADTQYF.